This T cell receptor (beta chain) emerged from a study of blood T cell repertoires in COVID-19. In the study overall: The samples span acute and convalescent COVID-19 from the United States, Italy and Spain. PBMCs, B-cell-depleted T cells, or T cells provided the cDNA or gDNA that made up the material.

In the study's own analysis: Amplifying reference gene primers gave estimates of nucleated cell counts. Method: immunoSEQ multiplex PCR; TCRdb's copy keeps in-frame clones and lacks some. V, J and clone size are those of that table, while D and trimming were read from the DNA. Counted here are approximately 270,000 clones, about nine tenths occurring once; the ten biggest clones make up 2.2%. Regarding this clone: At one end the junction does not follow the germline gene, possibly because of a read error.

Germline V lookup: CDR1 SGDLS, CDR2 YYNGEE. The CDR3 length is 14 residues. The source is a man aged 45-60 years with acute or convalescent COVID-19. This chain uses TRBV9 with TRBJ2-1; 9 nucleotides line up with TRBD1. Sequences were obtained from peripheral blood. The CDR3 region is CAGSGGTGRNEQFF. The CDR3 nucleotides read TGTGCCGGCAGCGGAGGGACAGGGAGGAATGAGCAGTTCTTC.